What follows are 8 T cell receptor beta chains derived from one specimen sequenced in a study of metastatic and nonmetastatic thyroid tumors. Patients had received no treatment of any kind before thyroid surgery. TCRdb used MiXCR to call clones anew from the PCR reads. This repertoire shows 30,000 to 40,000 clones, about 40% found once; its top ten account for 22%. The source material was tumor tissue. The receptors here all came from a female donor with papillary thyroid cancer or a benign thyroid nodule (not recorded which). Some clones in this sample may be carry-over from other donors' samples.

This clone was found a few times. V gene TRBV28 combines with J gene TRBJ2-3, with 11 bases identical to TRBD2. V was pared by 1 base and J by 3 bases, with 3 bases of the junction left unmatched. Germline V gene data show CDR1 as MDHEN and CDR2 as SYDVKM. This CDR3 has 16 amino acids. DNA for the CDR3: TGTGCCAGCAGTTTATCTCCTAGCGGGAGGACAGATACGCAGTATTTT. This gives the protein CASSLSPSGRTDTQYF.

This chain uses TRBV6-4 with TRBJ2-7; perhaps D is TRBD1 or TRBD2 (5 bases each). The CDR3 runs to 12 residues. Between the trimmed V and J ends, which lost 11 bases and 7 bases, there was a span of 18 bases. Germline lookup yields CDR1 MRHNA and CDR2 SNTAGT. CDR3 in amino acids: CAGPGPPPEQYF. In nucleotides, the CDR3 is TGTGCCGGGCCGGGACCCCCGCCGGAGCAGTACTTC.

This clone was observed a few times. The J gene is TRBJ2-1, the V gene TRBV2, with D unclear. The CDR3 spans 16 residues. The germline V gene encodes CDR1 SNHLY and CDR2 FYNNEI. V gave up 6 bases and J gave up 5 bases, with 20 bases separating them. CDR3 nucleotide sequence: TGTGCCAGCAGGGGCCGGACGGCGGATATAAACAATGAGCAGTTCTTC. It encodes CASRGRTADINNEQFF. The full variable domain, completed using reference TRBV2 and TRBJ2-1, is EPEVTQTPSHQVTQMGQEVILRCVPISNHLYFYWYRQILGQKVEFLVSFYNNEISEKSEIFDDQFSVERPDGSNFTLKIRSTKLEDSAMYFCASRGRTADINNEQFFGPGTRLTVL.

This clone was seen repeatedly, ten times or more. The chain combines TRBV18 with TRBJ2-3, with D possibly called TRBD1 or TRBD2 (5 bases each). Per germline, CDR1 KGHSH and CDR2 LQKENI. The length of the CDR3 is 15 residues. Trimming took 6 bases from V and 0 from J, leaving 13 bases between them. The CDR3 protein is CASSGTEGSTDTQYF. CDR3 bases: TGTGCCAGCTCCGGAACAGAGGGGAGCACAGATACGCAGTATTTT.

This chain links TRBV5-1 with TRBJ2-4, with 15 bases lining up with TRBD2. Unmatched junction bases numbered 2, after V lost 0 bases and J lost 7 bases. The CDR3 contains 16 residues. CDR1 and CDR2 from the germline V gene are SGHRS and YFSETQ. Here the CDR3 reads CASSLDGTSGGNIQYF. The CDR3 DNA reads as TGCGCCAGCAGCTTGGACGGGACTAGCGGGGGGAACATTCAGTACTTC.

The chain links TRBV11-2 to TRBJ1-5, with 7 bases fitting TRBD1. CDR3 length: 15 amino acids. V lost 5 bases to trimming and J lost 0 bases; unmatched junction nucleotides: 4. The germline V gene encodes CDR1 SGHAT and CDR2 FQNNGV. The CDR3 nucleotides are TGTGCCAGCAGCCGGACAGGCGATAGCAATCAGCCCCAGCATTTT. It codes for CASSRTGDSNQPQHF.

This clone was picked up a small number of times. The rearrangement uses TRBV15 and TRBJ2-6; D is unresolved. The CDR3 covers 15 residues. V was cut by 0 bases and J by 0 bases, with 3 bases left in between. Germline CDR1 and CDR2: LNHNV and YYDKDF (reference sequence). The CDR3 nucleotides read TGTGCCACCAGCAGAGACCTCTCTGGGGCCAACGTCCTGACTTTC. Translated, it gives CATSRDLSGANVLTF. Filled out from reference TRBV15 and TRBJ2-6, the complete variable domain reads DAMVIQNPRYQVTQFGKPVTLSCSQTLNHNVMYWYQQKSSQAPKLLFHYYDKDFNNEADTPDNFQSRRPNTSFCFLDIRSPGLGDTAMYLCATSRDLSGANVLTFGAGSRLTVL.

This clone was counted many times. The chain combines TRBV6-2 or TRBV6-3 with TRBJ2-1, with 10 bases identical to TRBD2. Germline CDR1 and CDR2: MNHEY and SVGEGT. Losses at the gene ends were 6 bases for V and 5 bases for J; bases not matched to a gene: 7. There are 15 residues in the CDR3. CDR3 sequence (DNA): TGTGCCAGCAGACAAGGACTAGCGGCCCACAATGAGCAGTTCTTC. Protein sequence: CASRQGLAAHNEQFF.